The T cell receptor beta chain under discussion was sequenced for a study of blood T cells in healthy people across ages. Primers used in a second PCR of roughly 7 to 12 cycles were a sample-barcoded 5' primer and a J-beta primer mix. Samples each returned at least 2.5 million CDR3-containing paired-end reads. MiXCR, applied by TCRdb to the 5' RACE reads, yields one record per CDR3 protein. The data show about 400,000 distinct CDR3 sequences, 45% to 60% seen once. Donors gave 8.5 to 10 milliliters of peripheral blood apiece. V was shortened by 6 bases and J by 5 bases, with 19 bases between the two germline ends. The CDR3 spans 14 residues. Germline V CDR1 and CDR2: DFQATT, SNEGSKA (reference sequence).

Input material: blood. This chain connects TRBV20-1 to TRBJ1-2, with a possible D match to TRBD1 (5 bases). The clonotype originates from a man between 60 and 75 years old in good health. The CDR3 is CSAGHTSGAYGYTF. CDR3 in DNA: TGCAGTGCGGGGCACACGTCTGGGGCTTATGGCTACACCTTC.